Described below is a single T cell receptor beta chain sequence and its context. Its cognate antigen is unknown. Some clones are missing from TCRdb's copy, which holds only in-frame ones; the method was immunoSEQ multiplex PCR. The profile covers about 140,000 clones, with more than 70% appearing a single time and under 2% taken by the ten largest. This sample is part of a study of T cell responses to AZD1222 COVID-19 vaccine. General study findings and limits: There were vaccine-associated CD4 TCRs across spike, dominant at 160-218 and 743-854.

The germline V and J ends were trimmed by 4 bases and 6 bases, with 19 bases remaining between them. The CDR3 runs 15 residues. CDR1 SGHRS and CDR2 YFSETQ come from the germline V gene. The TCR sequence derives from an adult who received the AZD1222 COVID-19 vaccine. The chain is built from TRBV5-1 and TRBJ1-1; possible D gene TRBD1, 5 bases. Sequences were derived from peripheral blood, sampled 28 days after the second AZD1222 dose. CDR3 region: CASSPGRPLGSEAFF. As DNA, the CDR3 is TGCGCCAGCAGCCCGGGACGTCCCCTCGGTTCTGAAGCTTTCTTT.